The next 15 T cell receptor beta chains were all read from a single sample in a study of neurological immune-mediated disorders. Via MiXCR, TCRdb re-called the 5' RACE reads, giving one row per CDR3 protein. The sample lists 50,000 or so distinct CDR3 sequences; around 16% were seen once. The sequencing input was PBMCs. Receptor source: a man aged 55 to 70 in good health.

The CDR3 DNA sequence: TGTGCCAGTAGTCAGGAGGGTGAGCAGTTCTTC. It is translated as CASSQEGEQFF. The genes are TRBV19 and TRBJ2-1; perhaps TRBD2 as D (6 bases). Trimming shortened V by 5 bases and J by 9 bases, and 8 bases separated the two germline ends. Germline-derived CDR1 and CDR2 are LNHDA and SQIVND (reference sequence). CDR3 length: 11 residues.

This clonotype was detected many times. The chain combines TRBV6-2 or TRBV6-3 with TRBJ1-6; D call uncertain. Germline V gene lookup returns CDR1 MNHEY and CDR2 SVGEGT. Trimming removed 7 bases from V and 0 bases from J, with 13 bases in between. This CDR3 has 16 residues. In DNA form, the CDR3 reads TGTGCCAGCACCTGGGAGGGCGGCTCCTATAATTCACCCCTCCACTTT. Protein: CASTWEGGSYNSPLHF.

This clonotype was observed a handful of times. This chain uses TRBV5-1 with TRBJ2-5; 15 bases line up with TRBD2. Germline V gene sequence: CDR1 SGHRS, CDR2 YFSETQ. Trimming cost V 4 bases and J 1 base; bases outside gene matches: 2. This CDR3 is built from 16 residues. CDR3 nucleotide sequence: TGCGCCAGCAGCGGGGGACTAGCGGGAGGCCAAGAGACCCAGTACTTC. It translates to CASSGGLAGGQETQYF.

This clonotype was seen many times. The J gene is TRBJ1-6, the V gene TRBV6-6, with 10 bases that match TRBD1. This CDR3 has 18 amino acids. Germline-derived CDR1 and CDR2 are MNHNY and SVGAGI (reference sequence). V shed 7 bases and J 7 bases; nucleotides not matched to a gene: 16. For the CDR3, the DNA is TGTGCCAGCACTCCTCTACCCCCGGGACAGGGGTTCAATTCACCCCTCCACTTT. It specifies CASTPLPPGQGFNSPLHF.

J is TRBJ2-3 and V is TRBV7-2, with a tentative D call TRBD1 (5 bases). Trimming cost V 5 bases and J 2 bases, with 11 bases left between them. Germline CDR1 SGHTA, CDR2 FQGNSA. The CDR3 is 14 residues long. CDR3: CASSPRQYTDTQYF. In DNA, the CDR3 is TGTGCCAGCAGCCCAAGACAGTACACAGATACGCAGTATTTT.

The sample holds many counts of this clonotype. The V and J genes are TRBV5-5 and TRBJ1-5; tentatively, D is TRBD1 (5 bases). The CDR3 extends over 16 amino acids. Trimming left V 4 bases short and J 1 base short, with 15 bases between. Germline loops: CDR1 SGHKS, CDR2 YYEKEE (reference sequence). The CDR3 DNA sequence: TGTGCCAGCAGCCTTCATACCGGGACCAGCAATCAGCCCCAGCATTTT. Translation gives CASSLHTGTSNQPQHF.

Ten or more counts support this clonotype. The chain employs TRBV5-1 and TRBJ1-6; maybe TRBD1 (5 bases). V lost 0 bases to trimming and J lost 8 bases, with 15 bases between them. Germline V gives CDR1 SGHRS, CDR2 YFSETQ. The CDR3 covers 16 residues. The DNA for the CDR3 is TGCGCCAGCAGCTTGGAAGTCGGGGCGGGGGATTCACCCCTCCACTTT. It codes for CASSLEVGAGDSPLHF.

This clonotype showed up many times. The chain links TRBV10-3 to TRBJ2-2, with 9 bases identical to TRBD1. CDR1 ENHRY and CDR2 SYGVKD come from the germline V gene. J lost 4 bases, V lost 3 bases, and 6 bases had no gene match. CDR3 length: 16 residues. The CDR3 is CAISEQGAIPTGELFF. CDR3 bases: TGTGCCATCAGTGAACAGGGGGCGATTCCCACCGGGGAGCTGTTTTTT.

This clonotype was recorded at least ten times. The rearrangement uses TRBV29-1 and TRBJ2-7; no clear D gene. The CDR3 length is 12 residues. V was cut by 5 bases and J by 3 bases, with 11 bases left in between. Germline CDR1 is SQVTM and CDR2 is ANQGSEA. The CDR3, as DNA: TGCAGCGTTACGGACGCTTACTACGAGCAGTACTTC. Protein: CSVTDAYYEQYF.

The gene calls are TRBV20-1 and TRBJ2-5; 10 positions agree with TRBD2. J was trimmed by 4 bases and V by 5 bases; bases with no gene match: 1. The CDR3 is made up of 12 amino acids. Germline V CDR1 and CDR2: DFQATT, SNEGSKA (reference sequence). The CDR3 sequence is CSASSGGETQYF. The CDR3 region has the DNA TGCAGTGCTTCTAGCGGGGGAGAGACCCAGTACTTC.

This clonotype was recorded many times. In DNA form, the CDR3 reads TGTGCCAGCAGTGAAGGCTTGGGGGATAATGGCTACACCTTC. It codes for CASSEGLGDNGYTF. The chain employs TRBV6-1 and TRBJ1-2; perhaps TRBD1 as D (5 bases). The CDR3 extends over 14 amino acids. CDR1 is MNHNS, CDR2 SASEGT, per germline. V lost 1 base and J 6 bases, leaving 12 bases between the germline ends.

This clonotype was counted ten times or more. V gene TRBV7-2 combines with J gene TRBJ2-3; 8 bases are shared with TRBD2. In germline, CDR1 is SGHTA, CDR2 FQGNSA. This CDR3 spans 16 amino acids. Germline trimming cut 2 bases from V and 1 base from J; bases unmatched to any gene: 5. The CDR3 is CASSLQPGLGTDTQYF. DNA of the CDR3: TGTGCCAGCAGCTTACAACCGGGACTAGGCACAGATACGCAGTATTTT.

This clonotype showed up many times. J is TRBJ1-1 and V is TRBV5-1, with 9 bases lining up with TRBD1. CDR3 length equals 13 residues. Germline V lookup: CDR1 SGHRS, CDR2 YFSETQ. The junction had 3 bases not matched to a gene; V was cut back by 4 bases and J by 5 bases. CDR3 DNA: TGCGCCAGCAGCCCGGGGACAGGGACTGAAGCTTTCTTT. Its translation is CASSPGTGTEAFF.

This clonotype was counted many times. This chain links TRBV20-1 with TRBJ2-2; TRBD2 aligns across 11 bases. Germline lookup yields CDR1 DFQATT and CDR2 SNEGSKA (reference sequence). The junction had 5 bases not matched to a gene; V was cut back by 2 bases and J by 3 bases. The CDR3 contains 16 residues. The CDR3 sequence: CSARRSGRADTGELFF. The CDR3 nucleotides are TGCAGTGCTAGACGTAGCGGGAGGGCCGACACCGGGGAGCTGTTTTTT.

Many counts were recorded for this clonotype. The CDR3 nucleotides are TGTGCCAGCAGCTCAGCCACCCCCGGGACAGGACTCCCACCCCTCCACTTT. The encoded protein is CASSSATPGTGLPPLHF. The chain recombines TRBV7-9 with TRBJ1-6; 8 bases are shared with TRBD1. Trimming took 4 bases from V and 11 from J; bases not matched to a gene: 16. The germline V gene encodes CDR1 SEHNR and CDR2 FQNEAQ (reference sequence). The CDR3 covers 17 residues.